One and the same sample provided the 10 T cell receptor beta chains below, sequenced in a study of T cell responses to AZD1222 COVID-19 vaccine. TCRdb's copy holds only in-frame clones and misses some; the assay was immunoSEQ multiplex PCR. Of about 160,000 clones in the sample, less than 95% were seen once. The specimen was peripheral blood, collected on day 0 of AZD1222 vaccination. The origin of the receptors is an adult in good health.

V is TRBV28 and J is TRBJ2-7; weak D call: TRBD2 (5 bases). The CDR3 runs to 11 residues. From germline, CDR1 is MDHEN and CDR2 SYDVKM. The DNA of the CDR3 is TGTGAGGCCGGGAACTCCTACGAGCAGTACGTC. Translation gives CEAGNSYEQYV.

The chain links TRBV5-1 to TRBJ2-3; D gene ambiguous. Germline V CDR1 and CDR2: SGHRS, YFSETQ. The CDR3 is 13 residues long. Trimming removed 6 bases from V and 3 bases from J, with 11 bases in between. The CDR3 nucleotides read TGCGCCAGCACCGAAGGTTCGACAGATACGCAGTATTTT. The encoded protein is CASTEGSTDTQYF.

This rearrangement joins TRBV18 to TRBJ2-1; weak D call: TRBD2 (6 bases). CDR1 and CDR2 from the germline V gene are KGHSH and LQKENI. V was shortened by 0 bases and J by 8 bases, with 14 bases between the two germline ends. The CDR3 extends over 15 amino acids. The CDR3, as DNA: TGTGCCAGCTCACCACCCTCCGTTAGCGGCGATGAGCAGTTCTTC. It yields the protein CASSPPSVSGDEQFF.

The CDR3 DNA reads as TGTGCCAGCAGCTCCCCGTTGGGGCGCAGATATGGCTACACCTTC. Translated: CASSSPLGRRYGYTF. V is TRBV7-9 and J is TRBJ1-2; possible D gene TRBD1, 5 bases. The CDR3 is made up of 15 amino acids. Trimming took off 4 bases at V and 5 bases at J, with 17 bases between the two ends. Germline values: CDR1 SEHNR, CDR2 FQNEAQ (reference sequence).

In its sample, this clone was seen once. The V and J genes are TRBV7-8 and TRBJ2-5; no clear D gene. The germline V gene encodes CDR1 SGHVS and CDR2 FQNEAQ. V was trimmed by 6 bases and J by 3 bases, leaving 11 bases between them. The CDR3 sequence is 13 residues long. The CDR3 protein is CASSLDLKETQYF. The CDR3 DNA reads TGTGCCAGCAGTCTAGACTTAAAAGAGACCCAGTACTTC.

V and J are TRBV7-2 and TRBJ1-2; D call uncertain. The CDR3 has 14 residues. The germline CDR1 and CDR2 sequences are SGHTA and FQGNSA. V was trimmed by 5 bases and J by 0 bases, leaving 10 bases between them. The CDR3 DNA sequence: TGTGCCAGCAGCCCCCGTCCCCCTAACTATGGCTACACCTTC. This sequence encodes CASSPRPPNYGYTF.

This chain links TRBV11-2 with TRBJ1-2; the D gene is possibly TRBD1 (6 bases). Trimming cost V 0 bases and J 9 bases, with 11 bases left between them. The CDR3 spans 13 residues. Germline assignment: CDR1 SGHAT and CDR2 FQNNGV. CDR3 region: CASSLDRGSRYTF. The CDR3, as DNA: TGTGCCAGCAGCTTAGACAGGGGATCTCGCTACACCTTC.

This chain joins TRBV6-5 and TRBJ1-1; TRBD1 matches at 7 bases. This CDR3 region has 11 residues. After removal of 6 bases from V and 8 bases from J, the junction contained 3 bases not matched to a gene. Germline V lookup: CDR1 MNHEY, CDR2 SVGAGI. The CDR3 region is CASSLTGEAFF. Here the CDR3 DNA reads TGTGCCAGCAGCCTGACAGGGGAAGCTTTCTTT.

The chain recombines TRBV7-2 with TRBJ1-2; TRBD1 is a possible D gene (6 bases). V lost 1 base to trimming and J lost 6 bases, with 15 bases between them. Looked up from germline, CDR1 is SGHTA and CDR2 is FQGNSA. This CDR3 spans 15 amino acids. CDR3 coding DNA: TGTGCCAGCAGCTTAGAAGTAGATAGGGGGGATGGCTACACCTTC. Its protein product is CASSLEVDRGDGYTF.

This sequence joins TRBV2 and TRBJ2-5; D ambiguous. The CDR3 consists of 13 residues. The germline V gene has CDR1 SNHLY and CDR2 FYNNEI. V was shortened by 10 bases and J by 1 base, with 13 bases between the two germline ends. The CDR3 sequence: CATGLDGQETQYF. In DNA form, the CDR3 reads TGTGCCACCGGCTTGGACGGCCAAGAGACCCAGTACTTC.